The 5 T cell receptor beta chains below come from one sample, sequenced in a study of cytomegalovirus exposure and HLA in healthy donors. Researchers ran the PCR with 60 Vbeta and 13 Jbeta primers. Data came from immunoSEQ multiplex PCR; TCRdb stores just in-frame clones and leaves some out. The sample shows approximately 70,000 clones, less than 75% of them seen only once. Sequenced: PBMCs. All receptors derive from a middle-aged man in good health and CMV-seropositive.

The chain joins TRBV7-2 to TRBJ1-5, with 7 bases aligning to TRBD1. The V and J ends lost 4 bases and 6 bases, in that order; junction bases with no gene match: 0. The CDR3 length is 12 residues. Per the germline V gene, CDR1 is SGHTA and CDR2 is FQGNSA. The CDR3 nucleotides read TGTGCCAGCAGCTACAGGGGTCAGCCCCAGCATTTT. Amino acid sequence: CASSYRGQPQHF.

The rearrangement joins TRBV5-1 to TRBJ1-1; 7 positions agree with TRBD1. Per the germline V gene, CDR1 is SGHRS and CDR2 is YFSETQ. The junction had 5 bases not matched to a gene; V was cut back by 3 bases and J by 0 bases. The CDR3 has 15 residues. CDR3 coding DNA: TGCGCCAGCAGCTACCGACAGGGCTTGAACACTGAAGCTTTCTTT. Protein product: CASSYRQGLNTEAFF.

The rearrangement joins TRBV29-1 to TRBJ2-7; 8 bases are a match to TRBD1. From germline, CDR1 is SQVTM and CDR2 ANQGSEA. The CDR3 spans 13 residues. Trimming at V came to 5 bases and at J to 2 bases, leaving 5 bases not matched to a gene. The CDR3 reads CSVKGTGTYEQYF. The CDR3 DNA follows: TGCAGCGTTAAGGGGACAGGCACCTACGAGCAGTACTTC.

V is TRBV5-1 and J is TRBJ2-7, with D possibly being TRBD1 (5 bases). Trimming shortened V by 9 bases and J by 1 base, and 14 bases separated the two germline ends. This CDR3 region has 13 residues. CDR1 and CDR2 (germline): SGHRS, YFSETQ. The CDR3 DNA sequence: TGCGCCATCCCTGGGAAGGGGTCCTACGAGCAGTACTTC. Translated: CAIPGKGSYEQYF.

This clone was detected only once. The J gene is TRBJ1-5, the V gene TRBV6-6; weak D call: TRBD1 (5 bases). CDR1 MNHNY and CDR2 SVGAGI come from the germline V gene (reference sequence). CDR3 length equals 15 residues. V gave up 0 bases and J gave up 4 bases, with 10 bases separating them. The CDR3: CASSYSRPGNQPQHF. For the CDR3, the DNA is TGTGCCAGCAGTTACTCGAGGCCAGGGAATCAGCCCCAGCATTTT.